The rows below give T cell receptor beta chains drawn from one sample of a study of T cell repertoires in cytomegalovirus infection. No antigen is known for these receptors. Via MiXCR, TCRdb re-called the reads, giving one row per CDR3 protein. The profile covers fewer than 900,000 distinct CDR3 sequences, with 25% to 35% appearing a single time and approximately 14% taken by the ten largest. Here the sequenced sample was cultured CD8+ T cells from PBMCs, taken from culture after CMV antigen stimulation. The receptors were sampled from a human donor in good health (CMV status not recorded). Some clones in this sample may be carry-over from other donors' samples. CDR3s include the opening cysteine and the closing phenylalanine or tryptophan. Each record gives: D gene, J gene, clone size, CDR3 length, V gene, CDR3 protein, CDR3 DNA. A D gene is named only where the DNA matches it firmly. Clone size is shown for a subset of rows, as once, few, many or a class of expanded clone.

D gene: TRBD1; J gene: TRBJ2-2; clone size: -; CDR3 length: 16; V gene: TRBV5-6; CDR3 protein: CASSVNRGRGTGELFF; CDR3 DNA: TGTGCCAGCAGCGTGAACAGGGGGCGCGGAACCGGGGAGCTGTTTTTT
D gene: -; J gene: TRBJ1-2; clone size: -; CDR3 length: 15; V gene: TRBV13; CDR3 protein: CASSPPGRGNYGYTF; CDR3 DNA: TGTGCCAGCAGCCCGCCCGGCAGGGGTAACTATGGCTACACCTTC
D gene: TRBD1; J gene: TRBJ1-3; clone size: few; CDR3 length: 16; V gene: TRBV6-1; CDR3 protein: CASMAGQGFSGNTIYF; CDR3 DNA: TGTGCCAGCATGGCAGGACAGGGTTTCTCTGGAAACACCATATATTTT
D gene: -; J gene: TRBJ1-5; clone size: many; CDR3 length: 13; V gene: TRBV7-9; CDR3 protein: CASSSAPNQPQHF; CDR3 DNA: TGTGCCAGCAGCTCAGCCCCCAATCAGCCCCAGCATTTT
D gene: -; J gene: TRBJ1-5; clone size: few; CDR3 length: 17; V gene: TRBV7-4; CDR3 protein: CASSCYRAIYSNQPQHF; CDR3 DNA: TGTGCCAGCAGCTGTTACAGGGCCATCTATAGCAATCAGCCCCAGCATTTT
D gene: TRBD1; J gene: TRBJ2-7; clone size: -; CDR3 length: 13; V gene: TRBV20-1; CDR3 protein: CSAVSGTAYEQYF; CDR3 DNA: TGCAGTGCTGTATCCGGGACAGCATACGAGCAGTACTTC
D gene: TRBD1; J gene: TRBJ1-1; clone size: many; CDR3 length: 16; V gene: TRBV7-8; CDR3 protein: CASSLAPDRGDTEAFF; CDR3 DNA: TGTGCCAGCAGCTTAGCGCCGGACAGGGGGGACACTGAAGCTTTCTTT
D gene: TRBD2; J gene: TRBJ2-1; clone size: many; CDR3 length: 15; V gene: TRBV4-1; CDR3 protein: CASSHGLAGYNEQFF; CDR3 DNA: TGCGCCAGCAGCCACGGACTAGCGGGATACAATGAGCAGTTCTTC
D gene: -; J gene: TRBJ2-3; clone size: -; CDR3 length: 15; V gene: TRBV19; CDR3 protein: CASSIFLEIGDTQYF; CDR3 DNA: TGTGCCAGTAGTATATTTCTGGAGATAGGGGATACGCAGTATTTT
D gene: -; J gene: TRBJ2-1; clone size: -; CDR3 length: 14; V gene: TRBV24-1; CDR3 protein: CATRDSRHYNEQFF; CDR3 DNA: TGTGCCACAAGGGACTCACGGCACTACAATGAGCAGTTCTTC
D gene: -; J gene: TRBJ1-4; clone size: -; CDR3 length: 14; V gene: TRBV27; CDR3 protein: CASSLTGTWEKLFF; CDR3 DNA: TGTGCCAGCAGTCTGACCGGGACCTGGGAAAAACTGTTTTTT
D gene: TRBD2; J gene: TRBJ2-3; clone size: many; CDR3 length: 19; V gene: TRBV7-9; CDR3 protein: CASSLTYLYQRGAQNTQYF; CDR3 DNA: TGTGCCAGCAGCTTGACTTATCTCTACCAGCGGGGGGCACAGAATACGCAGTATTTT
D gene: -; J gene: TRBJ2-1; clone size: few; CDR3 length: 15; V gene: TRBV11-3; CDR3 protein: CASSLLQGSYNEQFF; CDR3 DNA: TGTGCCAGCAGCTTATTACAGGGCTCCTACAATGAGCAGTTCTTC
D gene: TRBD1; J gene: TRBJ1-4; clone size: -; CDR3 length: 13; V gene: TRBV5-1; CDR3 protein: CASSGTVNEKLFF; CDR3 DNA: TGCGCCAGCAGCGGGACAGTTAATGAAAAACTGTTTTTT
D gene: -; J gene: TRBJ2-3; clone size: -; CDR3 length: 13; V gene: TRBV29-1; CDR3 protein: CSAYPSTAGTQYF; CDR3 DNA: TGCAGCGCCTACCCTTCAACGGCCGGTACGCAGTATTTT
D gene: -; J gene: TRBJ2-5; clone size: -; CDR3 length: 10; V gene: TRBV7-6; CDR3 protein: CASSRAPQYF; CDR3 DNA: TGTGCCAGCAGCCGGGCACCCCAGTACTTC
D gene: -; J gene: TRBJ2-3; clone size: many; CDR3 length: 13; V gene: TRBV7-6; CDR3 protein: CASSLNPTDTQYF; CDR3 DNA: TGTGCCAGCAGCTTAAACCCCACAGATACGCAGTATTTT
D gene: TRBD1; J gene: TRBJ1-2; clone size: -; CDR3 length: 16; V gene: TRBV6-2/TRBV6-3; CDR3 protein: CASSYTRTGADYGYTF; CDR3 DNA: TGTGCCAGCAGTTACACCCGGACAGGGGCTGACTATGGCTACACCTTC
D gene: TRBD2; J gene: TRBJ2-6; clone size: few; CDR3 length: 18; V gene: TRBV7-9; CDR3 protein: CASSLDVAGGAGANVLTF; CDR3 DNA: TGTGCCAGCAGCTTAGATGTAGCGGGGGGCGCTGGGGCCAACGTCCTGACTTTC
D gene: -; J gene: TRBJ1-2; clone size: few; CDR3 length: 17; V gene: TRBV9; CDR3 protein: CASSVDLTWGENYGYTF; CDR3 DNA: TGTGCCAGCAGCGTAGATTTGACTTGGGGCGAAAACTATGGCTACACCTTC
D gene: TRBD1; J gene: TRBJ2-7; clone size: few; CDR3 length: 14; V gene: TRBV4-1; CDR3 protein: CASSVRDRGYEQYF; CDR3 DNA: TGCGCCAGCAGCGTCCGGGACAGGGGCTACGAGCAGTACTTC
D gene: -; J gene: TRBJ1-2; clone size: few; CDR3 length: 15; V gene: TRBV3-1; CDR3 protein: CASSPAPGGNYGYTF; CDR3 DNA: TGTGCCAGCAGCCCAGCCCCAGGCGGTAACTATGGCTACACCTTC
D gene: -; J gene: TRBJ1-2; clone size: many; CDR3 length: 14; V gene: TRBV7-8; CDR3 protein: CASSRRDMGDGYTF; CDR3 DNA: TGTGCCAGCAGCCGCCGGGACATGGGGGATGGCTACACCTTC
D gene: -; J gene: TRBJ1-6; clone size: many; CDR3 length: 15; V gene: TRBV7-2; CDR3 protein: CASSLTWQGYSPLHF; CDR3 DNA: TGTGCCAGCAGCTTAACCTGGCAGGGCTATTCACCCCTCCACTTT
D gene: -; J gene: TRBJ2-2; clone size: -; CDR3 length: 16; V gene: TRBV4-3; CDR3 protein: CASSQVYGGNTGELFF; CDR3 DNA: TGCGCCAGCAGCCAAGTTTACGGGGGGAACACCGGGGAGCTGTTTTTT
D gene: -; J gene: TRBJ1-1; clone size: few; CDR3 length: 11; V gene: TRBV6-1; CDR3 protein: CASSLRVEAFF; CDR3 DNA: TGTGCCAGCAGTCTTAGGGTGGAAGCTTTCTTT
D gene: -; J gene: TRBJ2-3; clone size: -; CDR3 length: 15; V gene: TRBV27; CDR3 protein: CASSPEGGGSDTQYF; CDR3 DNA: TGTGCCAGCAGTCCAGAGGGGGGTGGGTCAGATACGCAGTATTTT
D gene: -; J gene: TRBJ1-1; clone size: few; CDR3 length: 15; V gene: TRBV5-6; CDR3 protein: CASSFPSGANTEAFF; CDR3 DNA: TGTGCCAGCAGCTTCCCGTCCGGGGCGAACACTGAAGCTTTCTTT
D gene: TRBD1; J gene: TRBJ1-2; clone size: many; CDR3 length: 18; V gene: TRBV7-2; CDR3 protein: CASSRNYRGGISNYGYTF; CDR3 DNA: TGTGCCAGCAGCCGAAATTACAGGGGAGGTATTTCCAACTATGGCTACACCTTC
D gene: -; J gene: TRBJ2-6; clone size: -; CDR3 length: 15; V gene: TRBV7-6; CDR3 protein: CASSSWEAGANVLTF; CDR3 DNA: TGTGCCAGCAGCTCCTGGGAGGCTGGGGCCAACGTCCTGACTTTC
D gene: TRBD1; J gene: TRBJ2-5; clone size: -; CDR3 length: 16; V gene: TRBV12-3/TRBV12-4; CDR3 protein: CASSFTGGFLQETQYF; CDR3 DNA: TGTGCCAGCAGTTTCACAGGGGGTTTCCTTCAAGAGACCCAGTACTTC
D gene: TRBD1; J gene: TRBJ1-2; clone size: few; CDR3 length: 15; V gene: TRBV4-1; CDR3 protein: CASSQVDTGGWGYTF; CDR3 DNA: TGCGCCAGCAGCCAAGTCGACACAGGGGGCTGGGGCTACACCTTC
D gene: TRBD2; J gene: TRBJ2-7; clone size: -; CDR3 length: 15; V gene: TRBV7-9; CDR3 protein: CASSLAQGGPYEQYF; CDR3 DNA: TGTGCCAGCAGCTTAGCGCAGGGAGGGCCCTACGAGCAGTACTTC
D gene: -; J gene: TRBJ2-1; clone size: many; CDR3 length: 16; V gene: TRBV28; CDR3 protein: CASTPPDWRGAGEQFF; CDR3 DNA: TGTGCCAGCACCCCCCCGGATTGGAGGGGGGCGGGGGAGCAGTTCTTC
D gene: TRBD2; J gene: TRBJ2-1; clone size: -; CDR3 length: 16; V gene: TRBV9; CDR3 protein: CASSPRRGGPYNEQFF; CDR3 DNA: TGTGCCAGCAGCCCGCGACGGGGGGGCCCCTACAATGAGCAGTTCTTC
D gene: -; J gene: TRBJ1-5; clone size: few; CDR3 length: 15; V gene: TRBV4-1; CDR3 protein: CASSQGLGGEQPQHF; CDR3 DNA: TGTGCCAGCAGCCAAGGGTTGGGGGGGGAGCAGCCCCAGCATTTT
D gene: -; J gene: TRBJ1-1; clone size: -; CDR3 length: 17; V gene: TRBV29-1; CDR3 protein: CSVEDRYGGGRKTEAFF; CDR3 DNA: TGCAGCGTTGAAGATAGGTACGGGGGTGGTCGGAAGACTGAAGCTTTCTTT
D gene: TRBD1; J gene: TRBJ1-2; clone size: -; CDR3 length: 13; V gene: TRBV11-3; CDR3 protein: CANSPGTGGFMSF; CDR3 DNA: TGTGCCAACAGCCCCGGGACAGGGGGGTTTATGAGCTTC
D gene: -; J gene: TRBJ2-5; clone size: once; CDR3 length: 15; V gene: TRBV7-3; CDR3 protein: CASSLTSRGQETQYF; CDR3 DNA: TGTGCCAGCAGCTTAACTAGCAGGGGCCAAGAGACCCAGTACTTC
D gene: -; J gene: TRBJ2-1; clone size: few; CDR3 length: 14; V gene: TRBV7-9; CDR3 protein: CASSAVSAGNEQFF; CDR3 DNA: TGTGCCAGCAGCGCGGTTTCGGCCGGCAATGAGCAGTTCTTC
D gene: -; J gene: TRBJ1-2; clone size: few; CDR3 length: 13; V gene: TRBV6-5; CDR3 protein: CASRGSTGDGYTF; CDR3 DNA: TGTGCCAGCAGAGGTAGTACTGGGGATGGCTACACCTTC
D gene: TRBD2; J gene: TRBJ2-3; clone size: many; CDR3 length: 16; V gene: TRBV12-3/TRBV12-4; CDR3 protein: CASSQSSGGALGSQYF; CDR3 DNA: TGTGCCAGCAGTCAATCTAGCGGGGGGGCATTAGGATCGCAGTATTTT
D gene: -; J gene: TRBJ1-5; clone size: few; CDR3 length: 14; V gene: TRBV18; CDR3 protein: CASSPEDSEEPQHF; CDR3 DNA: TGTGCCAGCTCACCCGAGGACAGCGAAGAGCCCCAGCATTTT
D gene: TRBD2; J gene: TRBJ2-2; clone size: -; CDR3 length: 14; V gene: TRBV6-2/TRBV6-3; CDR3 protein: CATAASGFTGELFF; CDR3 DNA: TGTGCCACGGCGGCTAGCGGTTTCACCGGGGAGCTGTTTTTT
D gene: -; J gene: TRBJ1-3; clone size: -; CDR3 length: 15; V gene: TRBV5-6; CDR3 protein: CASSLGANSGNTIYF; CDR3 DNA: TGTGCCAGCAGCTTGGGTGCCAACTCTGGAAACACCATATATTTT
D gene: TRBD1; J gene: TRBJ2-3; clone size: few; CDR3 length: 17; V gene: TRBV28; CDR3 protein: CASSLFGTGEGTDTQYF; CDR3 DNA: TGTGCCAGCAGTTTATTCGGGACAGGGGAGGGCACAGATACGCAGTATTTT
D gene: -; J gene: TRBJ1-4; clone size: -; CDR3 length: 17; V gene: TRBV29-1; CDR3 protein: CSVEEPQGKEPNEKLFF; CDR3 DNA: TGCAGCGTTGAAGAACCCCAAGGGAAGGAACCTAATGAAAAACTGTTTTTT
D gene: -; J gene: TRBJ1-2; clone size: -; CDR3 length: 18; V gene: TRBV6-4; CDR3 protein: CASSDSIGSLKGAEGYTF; CDR3 DNA: TGTGCCAGCAGTGACTCGATAGGGAGCCTCAAAGGGGCCGAAGGCTACACCTTC
D gene: -; J gene: TRBJ2-5; clone size: -; CDR3 length: 18; V gene: TRBV6-1; CDR3 protein: CASSEVGGRRFSIETQYF; CDR3 DNA: TGTGCCAGCAGTGAAGTAGGGGGGAGGCGGTTCTCCATAGAGACCCAGTACTTC
D gene: -; J gene: TRBJ1-1; clone size: -; CDR3 length: 14; V gene: TRBV13; CDR3 protein: CASSLGVGFTEAFF; CDR3 DNA: TGTGCCAGCAGCTTGGGGGTGGGATTCACTGAAGCTTTCTTT
D gene: -; J gene: TRBJ1-5; clone size: -; CDR3 length: 15; V gene: TRBV27; CDR3 protein: CASSFFWGKDQPQHF; CDR3 DNA: TGTGCCAGCAGTTTTTTCTGGGGGAAGGATCAGCCCCAGCATTTT
D gene: -; J gene: TRBJ2-6; clone size: -; CDR3 length: 10; V gene: TRBV4-1; CDR3 protein: CASGGNVLTF; CDR3 DNA: TGCGCCAGCGGAGGCAACGTCCTGACTTTC